These 20 T cell receptor beta chains share one sample of origin, sequenced in a study of shared clonotypes between healthy human individuals. The naive CD8 population came from CD45RO-negative cells selected for CCR7, without terminally differentiated effector memory CD45RA+ cells. TCRdb's copy holds only in-frame clones and misses some; the assay was immunoSEQ multiplex PCR. Here the sample spans some 2 million clones, 85% to 95% being singletons. Sequenced: naive CD8+ T cells sorted from blood. The receptors here all came from a man in his late teens or twenties in good health.

The chain carries TRBV7-9 and TRBJ1-4; weak D call: TRBD1 (5 bases). With 3 bases removed from V and 0 bases from J, the gap between germline ends came to 20 bases. The CDR3 has 19 amino acids. Germline V lookup: CDR1 SEHNR, CDR2 FQNEAQ (reference sequence). This CDR3 reads CASSFGTWDPGATNEKLFF. In nucleotides, the CDR3 is TGTGCCAGCAGCTTTGGCACGTGGGACCCCGGGGCAACTAATGAAAAACTGTTTTTT.

The chain joins TRBV4-2 to TRBJ1-1; D remains ambiguous. CDR1 is LGHNA and CDR2 is YNFKEQ in the germline V gene. The CDR3 totals 16 residues. Trimming took 0 bases from V and 2 from J, leaving 13 bases between them. CDR3 sequence: CASSQEAASVNTEAFF. In DNA, the CDR3 is TGTGCCAGCAGCCAAGAGGCCGCGAGTGTAAACACTGAAGCTTTCTTT.

This clone occurred a few times. The chain has TRBV6-5 and TRBJ1-5; TRBD1 is a possible D gene (6 bases). The germline gives CDR1 MNHEY, CDR2 SVGAGI. Trimming left V 6 bases short and J 9 bases short, with 21 bases between. This CDR3 comprises 15 residues. This CDR3 reads CASSQTGRGSRPQHF. CDR3 nucleotides: TGTGCCAGCAGCCAGACGGGGAGGGGGAGCCGGCCCCAGCATTTT.

V and J are TRBV4-3 and TRBJ2-5; the D gene is possibly TRBD2 (6 bases). Germline CDR1 reads LGHNA; CDR2 reads YSLEER. The germline V and J ends were trimmed by 0 bases and 5 bases, with 22 bases remaining between them. There are 18 residues in the CDR3. CDR3: CASSQEAPIVTGGETQYF. The CDR3 nucleotides read TGCGCCAGCAGCCAAGAGGCCCCAATTGTGACTGGAGGGGAGACCCAGTACTTC.

This chain joins TRBV6-1 and TRBJ2-7; perhaps TRBD1 as D (6 bases). The V end lost 7 bases, the J end lost 0 bases, and 10 bases lay between the germline ends. This CDR3 contains 13 residues. Germline lookup yields CDR1 MNHNS and CDR2 SASEGT. CDR3 amino acids: CASIRQVSYEQYF. The CDR3 DNA follows: TGTGCCAGCATTCGACAGGTCTCCTACGAGCAGTACTTC.

The chain employs TRBV28 and TRBJ2-7; D is unresolved. The CDR3 is made up of 16 amino acids. CDR1 and CDR2 from the germline V gene are MDHEN and SYDVKM. With 4 bases removed from V and 1 base from J, the gap between germline ends came to 17 bases. The DNA of the CDR3 is TGTGCCAGCAGTTCGAGTGTGGAGACCTATTCCTACGAGCAGTACTTC. This sequence encodes CASSSSVETYSYEQYF. The full variable domain, its missing parts supplied by reference TRBV28 and TRBJ2-7, is DVKVTQSSRYLVKRTGEKVFLECVQDMDHENMFWYRQDPGLGLRLIYFSYDVKMKEKGDIPEGYSVSREKKERFSLILESASTNQTSMYLCASSSSVETYSYEQYFGPGTRLTVT.

This chain links TRBV9 with TRBJ2-4; 8 nucleotides line up with TRBD2. Germline V gives CDR1 SGDLS, CDR2 YYNGEE. Trimming took 3 bases from V and 6 from J; bases not matched to a gene: 11. The CDR3 is made up of 16 amino acids. The DNA for the CDR3 is TGTGCCAGCAGCGCTGGGACTAGAGTAGAGGGAAACATTCAGTACTTC. Translating gives CASSAGTRVEGNIQYF.

This chain uses TRBV28 with TRBJ2-7; D is unclear. From germline, CDR1 is MDHEN and CDR2 SYDVKM. The CDR3 extends over 13 amino acids. V was trimmed by 7 bases and J by 0 bases, leaving 10 bases between them. CDR3 coding DNA: TGTGCCAGCACCTCCCGAGGCTCCTACGAGCAGTACTTC. Translated: CASTSRGSYEQYF. Supplemented by reference TRBV28 and TRBJ2-7, the full variable domain reads DVKVTQSSRYLVKRTGEKVFLECVQDMDHENMFWYRQDPGLGLRLIYFSYDVKMKEKGDIPEGYSVSREKKERFSLILESASTNQTSMYLCASTSRGSYEQYFGPGTRLTVT.

The chain recombines TRBV27 with TRBJ2-7, with D perhaps TRBD2 (6 bases). The CDR3 is 14 amino acids. Trimming took 5 bases from V and 2 from J, leaving 13 bases between them. The germline gives CDR1 MNHEY, CDR2 SMNVEV (reference sequence). This chain's CDR3 is CASSTRTTTYEQYF. The CDR3 nucleotides read TGTGCCAGCAGTACGAGGACTACGACCTACGAGCAGTACTTC.

The chain employs TRBV5-1 and TRBJ2-1; 7 bases are a match to TRBD2. Germline trimming cut 1 base from V and 8 bases from J; bases unmatched to any gene: 6. Germline V gene sequence: CDR1 SGHRS, CDR2 YFSETQ. CDR3 size: 14 residues. The CDR3 sequence: CASSLRWLADEQFF. The DNA of the CDR3 is TGCGCCAGCAGCTTGCGTTGGCTAGCGGATGAGCAGTTCTTC.

The V call is TRBV5-4, the J call TRBJ2-7; 7 bases match TRBD2. The CDR3 totals 14 residues. CDR1 and CDR2 from the germline V gene are SGHNT and YYREEE (reference sequence). V dropped 3 bases and J dropped 3; count of bases not matched to a gene: 6. The CDR3 here is CASSYRGSYYEQYF. The CDR3 DNA follows: TGTGCCAGCAGCTACCGCGGGAGTTACTACGAGCAGTACTTC.

The genes are TRBV7-2 and TRBJ2-5; TRBD2 is a possible D gene (6 bases). This CDR3 region has 15 residues. Germline V CDR1 and CDR2: SGHTA, FQGNSA. Trimming left V 5 bases short and J 5 bases short, with 18 bases between. CDR3 amino acids: CASSPLVGGMETQYF. For the CDR3, the DNA is TGTGCCAGCAGCCCCTTGGTAGGAGGGATGGAGACCCAGTACTTC.

The chain uses TRBV10-3 and TRBJ2-5; the match to TRBD2 covers 10 bases. Germline V gives CDR1 ENHRY, CDR2 SYGVKD. There are 16 residues in the CDR3. V gave up 4 bases and J gave up 3 bases; unmatched junction bases: 8. This CDR3 is CAISASGGAPKETQYF. CDR3 in DNA: TGTGCCATCAGTGCAAGCGGGGGGGCCCCCAAAGAGACCCAGTACTTC.

This clone was observed a single time. This sequence joins TRBV5-6 and TRBJ2-4; TRBD1 aligns across 8 bases. CDR1 and CDR2 from the germline V gene are SGHDT and YYEEEE. The CDR3 has 14 residues. After removal of 2 bases from V and 8 bases from J, the junction contained 6 bases not matched to a gene. The CDR3 nucleotides are TGTGCCAGCAGCTTAGACAGGGGAGGTTACATTCAGTACTTC. Protein sequence: CASSLDRGGYIQYF.

This chain joins TRBV10-3 and TRBJ1-1; 7 nucleotides match TRBD1. The CDR3 covers 11 residues. The V gene's germline CDR1 is ENHRY and CDR2 SYGVKD. V was pared by 10 bases and J by 7 bases, with 6 bases of the junction left unmatched. This CDR3 reads CATRTGFEAFF. In DNA, the CDR3 is TGTGCCACTAGGACAGGTTTTGAAGCTTTCTTT.

This chain uses TRBV7-8 with TRBJ2-5; weak D call: TRBD1 (6 bases). Trimming took 1 base from V and 5 from J, leaving 14 bases between them. The CDR3 runs to 15 residues. Germline CDR1 is SGHVS and CDR2 is FQNEAQ. The CDR3 nucleotides read TGTGCCAGCAGCTTAGGGGACACCTTCGGGGAGACCCAGTACTTC. Protein product: CASSLGDTFGETQYF.

The chain has TRBV10-1 and TRBJ2-1; 14 bases are a match to TRBD2. The CDR3 covers 17 residues. Trimming cost V 0 bases and J 7 bases; bases outside gene matches: 5. Germline V gene sequence: CDR1 WNHNN, CDR2 SYGVQD (reference sequence). The CDR3 is CASSESSGLAGANEQFF. In nucleotides, the CDR3 is TGCGCCAGCAGTGAGTCTTCGGGACTAGCGGGAGCGAATGAGCAGTTCTTC.

The chain links TRBV6-6 to TRBJ2-1, with D uncertain. Per the germline V gene, CDR1 is MNHNY and CDR2 is SVGAGI (reference sequence). The CDR3 runs to 13 residues. The V and J ends lost 4 bases and 15 bases respectively, with 19 bases between them. DNA of the CDR3: TGTGCCAGCAGTTGGGTGGCCTCCGAAGCCGGGTTCTTC. It codes for CASSWVASEAGFF.

The rearrangement uses TRBV7-2 and TRBJ2-7; the match to TRBD2 covers 12 bases. The CDR3 length is 18 residues. V lost 5 bases and J lost 5; bases outside the gene matches: 16. The germline gives CDR1 SGHTA, CDR2 FQGNSA. CDR3 in DNA: TGTGCCAGCAGCGCCGAACCTGCCACTAGCGGGGGGCTGAACGAGCAGTACTTC. Protein sequence: CASSAEPATSGGLNEQYF.

V and J are TRBV6-6 and TRBJ2-7; 8 nucleotides align to TRBD1. This CDR3 comprises 14 residues. Per the germline V gene, CDR1 is MNHNY and CDR2 is SVGAGI (reference sequence). The V and J ends lost 6 bases and 1 base, in that order; junction bases with no gene match: 5. CDR3 nucleotides: TGTGCCAGCAGCGCCGGGACAGGATCCTACGAGCAGTACTTC. Its protein product is CASSAGTGSYEQYF.